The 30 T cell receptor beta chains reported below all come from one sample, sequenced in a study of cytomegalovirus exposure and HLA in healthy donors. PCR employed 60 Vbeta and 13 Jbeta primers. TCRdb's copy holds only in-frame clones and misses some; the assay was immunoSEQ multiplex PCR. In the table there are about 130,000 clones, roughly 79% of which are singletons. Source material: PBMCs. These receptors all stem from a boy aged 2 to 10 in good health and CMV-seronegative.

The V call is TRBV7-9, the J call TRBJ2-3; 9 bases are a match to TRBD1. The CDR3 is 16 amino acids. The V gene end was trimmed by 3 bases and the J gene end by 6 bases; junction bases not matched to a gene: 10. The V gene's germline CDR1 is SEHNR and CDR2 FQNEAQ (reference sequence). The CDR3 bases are TGTGCCAGCAGCTTCCTTGGGACAGGGCAATGGGATACGCAGTATTTT. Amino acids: CASSFLGTGQWDTQYF.

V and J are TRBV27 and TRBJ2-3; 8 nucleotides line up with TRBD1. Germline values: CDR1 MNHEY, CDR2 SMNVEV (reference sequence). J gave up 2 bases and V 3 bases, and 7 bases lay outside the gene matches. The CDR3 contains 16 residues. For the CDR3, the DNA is TGTGCCAGCAGTTTTCCTGGGACAGGTACCACAGATACGCAGTATTTT. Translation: CASSFPGTGTTDTQYF.

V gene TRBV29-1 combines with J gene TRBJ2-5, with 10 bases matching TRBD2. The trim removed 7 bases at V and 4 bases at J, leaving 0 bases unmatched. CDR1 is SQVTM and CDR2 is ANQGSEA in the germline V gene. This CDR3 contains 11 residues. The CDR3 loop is CSGLAGETQYF. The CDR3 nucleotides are TGCAGCGGACTAGCGGGAGAGACCCAGTACTTC.

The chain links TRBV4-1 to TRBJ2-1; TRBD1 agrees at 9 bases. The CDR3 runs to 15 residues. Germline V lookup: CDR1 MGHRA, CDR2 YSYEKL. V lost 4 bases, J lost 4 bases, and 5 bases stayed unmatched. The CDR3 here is CASSPRDREYNEQFF. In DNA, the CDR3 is TGCGCCAGCAGCCCGAGGGACAGGGAATACAATGAGCAGTTCTTC.

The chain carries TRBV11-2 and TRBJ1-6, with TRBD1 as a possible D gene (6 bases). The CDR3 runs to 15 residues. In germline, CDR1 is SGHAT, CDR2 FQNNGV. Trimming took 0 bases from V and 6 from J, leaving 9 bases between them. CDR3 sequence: CASSLDPQGNSPLHF. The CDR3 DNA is TGTGCCAGCAGCTTAGATCCACAGGGTAATTCACCCCTCCACTTT.

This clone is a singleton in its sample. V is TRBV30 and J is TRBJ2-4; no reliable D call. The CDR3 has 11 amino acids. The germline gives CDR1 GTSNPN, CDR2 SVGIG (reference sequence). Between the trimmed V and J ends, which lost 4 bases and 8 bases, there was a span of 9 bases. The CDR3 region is CAWKSGYIQYF. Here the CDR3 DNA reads TGTGCCTGGAAGTCGGGTTACATTCAGTACTTC.

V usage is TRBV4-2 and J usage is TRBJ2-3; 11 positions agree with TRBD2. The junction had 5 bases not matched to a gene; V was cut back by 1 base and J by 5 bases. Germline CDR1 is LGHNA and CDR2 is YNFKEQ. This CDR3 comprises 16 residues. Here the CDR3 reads CASSQVLAGDVDTQYF. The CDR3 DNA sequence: TGTGCCAGCAGCCAAGTACTAGCGGGAGACGTAGATACGCAGTATTTT.

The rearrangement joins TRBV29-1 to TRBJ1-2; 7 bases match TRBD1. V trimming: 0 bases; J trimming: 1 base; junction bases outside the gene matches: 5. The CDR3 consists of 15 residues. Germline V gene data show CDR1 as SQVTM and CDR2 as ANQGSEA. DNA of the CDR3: TGCAGCGTTGAAGAGGGGACAGATAATAACTATGGCTACACCTTC. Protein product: CSVEEGTDNNYGYTF.

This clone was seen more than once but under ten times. CDR3 sequence reads: CASSLPSPTAPADTQYF. The CDR3, as DNA: TGTGCCAGCAGCTTACCGAGCCCGACAGCGCCCGCAGATACGCAGTATTTT. The chain combines TRBV5-4 with TRBJ2-3; the D gene is possibly TRBD1 (5 bases). Per germline, CDR1 SGHNT and CDR2 YYREEE (reference sequence). The CDR3 loop spans 17 amino acids. V dropped 2 bases and J dropped 4 bases, with 20 bases sitting between them. Full variable domain (remainder filled in from reference TRBV5-4 and TRBJ2-3): ETGVTQSPTHLIKTRGQQVTLRCSSQSGHNTVSWYQQALGQGPQFIFQYYREEENGRGNFPPRFSGLQFPNYSSELNVNALELDDSALYLCASSLPSPTAPADTQYFGPGTRLTVL.

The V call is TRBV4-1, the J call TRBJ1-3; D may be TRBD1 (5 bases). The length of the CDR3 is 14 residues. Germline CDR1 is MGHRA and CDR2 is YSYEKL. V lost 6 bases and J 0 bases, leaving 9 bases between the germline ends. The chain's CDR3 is CASRDNLSGNTIYF. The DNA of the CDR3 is TGCGCCAGCAGGGACAACCTCTCTGGAAACACCATATATTTT.

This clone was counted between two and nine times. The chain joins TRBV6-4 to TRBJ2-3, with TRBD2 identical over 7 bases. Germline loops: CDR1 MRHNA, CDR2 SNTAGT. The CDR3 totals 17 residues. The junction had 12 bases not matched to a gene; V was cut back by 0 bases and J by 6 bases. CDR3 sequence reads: CASSDSFRAGDVDTQYF. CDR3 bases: TGTGCCAGCAGTGACTCTTTCCGGGCGGGAGATGTGGATACGCAGTATTTT.

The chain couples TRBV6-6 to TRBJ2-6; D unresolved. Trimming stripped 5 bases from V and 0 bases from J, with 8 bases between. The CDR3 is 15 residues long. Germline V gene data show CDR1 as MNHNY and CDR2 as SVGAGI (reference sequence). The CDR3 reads CASSLQASGANVLTF. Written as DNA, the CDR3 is TGTGCCAGCAGTCTCCAGGCCTCTGGGGCCAACGTCCTGACTTTC.

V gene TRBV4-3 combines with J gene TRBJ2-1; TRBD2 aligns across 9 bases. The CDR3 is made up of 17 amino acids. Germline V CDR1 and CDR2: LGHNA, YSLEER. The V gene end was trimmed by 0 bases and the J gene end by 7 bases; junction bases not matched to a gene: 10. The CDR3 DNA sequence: TGCGCCAGCAGCCAAGAAGGAGCTAGCGGGGCCTGGAATGAGCAGTTCTTC. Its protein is CASSQEGASGAWNEQFF.

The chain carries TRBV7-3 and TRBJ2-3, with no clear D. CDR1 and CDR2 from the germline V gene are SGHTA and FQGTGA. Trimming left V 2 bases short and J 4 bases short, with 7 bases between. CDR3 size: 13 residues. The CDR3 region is CASSLQRSDTQYF. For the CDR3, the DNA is TGTGCCAGCAGCTTACAGCGTTCAGATACGCAGTATTTT.

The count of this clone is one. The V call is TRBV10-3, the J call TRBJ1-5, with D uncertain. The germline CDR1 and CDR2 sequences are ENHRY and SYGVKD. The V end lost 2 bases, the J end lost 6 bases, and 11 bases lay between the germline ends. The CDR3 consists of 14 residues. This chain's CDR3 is CAISEEGPAQPQHF. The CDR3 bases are TGTGCCATCAGTGAGGAGGGTCCGGCTCAGCCCCAGCATTTT.

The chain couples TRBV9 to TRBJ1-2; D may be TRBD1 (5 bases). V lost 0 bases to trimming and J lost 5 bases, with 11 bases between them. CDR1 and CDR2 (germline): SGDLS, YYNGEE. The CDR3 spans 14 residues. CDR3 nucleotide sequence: TGTGCCAGCAGCGTAGCGACAGAACCATATGGCTACACCTTC. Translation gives CASSVATEPYGYTF.

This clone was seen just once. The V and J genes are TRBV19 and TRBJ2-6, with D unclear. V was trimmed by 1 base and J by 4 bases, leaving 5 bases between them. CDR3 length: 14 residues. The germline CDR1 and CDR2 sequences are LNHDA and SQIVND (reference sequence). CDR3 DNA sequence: TGTGCCAGTAGTATAGGTGAGGGGGCCAACGTCCTGACTTTC. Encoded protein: CASSIGEGANVLTF. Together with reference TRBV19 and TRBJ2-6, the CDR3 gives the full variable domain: DGGITQSPKYLFRKEGQNVTLSCEQNLNHDAMYWYRQDPGQGLRLIYYSQIVNDFQKGDIAEGYSVSREKKESFPLTVTSAQKNPTAFYLCASSIGEGANVLTFGAGSRLTVL.

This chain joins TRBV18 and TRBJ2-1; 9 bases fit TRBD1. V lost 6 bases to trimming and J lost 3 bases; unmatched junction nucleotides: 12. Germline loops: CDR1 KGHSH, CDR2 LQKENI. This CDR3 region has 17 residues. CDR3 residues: CASSPDPDRGYYNEQFF. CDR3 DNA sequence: TGTGCCAGCTCTCCCGATCCGGACAGGGGATACTACAATGAGCAGTTCTTC.

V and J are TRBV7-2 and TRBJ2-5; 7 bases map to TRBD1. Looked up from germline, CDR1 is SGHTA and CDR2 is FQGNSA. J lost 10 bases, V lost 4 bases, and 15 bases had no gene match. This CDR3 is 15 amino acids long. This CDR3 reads CASSSVTGLIPHQYF. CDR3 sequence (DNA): TGTGCCAGCAGCTCCGTGACAGGGTTGATCCCCCACCAGTACTTC.

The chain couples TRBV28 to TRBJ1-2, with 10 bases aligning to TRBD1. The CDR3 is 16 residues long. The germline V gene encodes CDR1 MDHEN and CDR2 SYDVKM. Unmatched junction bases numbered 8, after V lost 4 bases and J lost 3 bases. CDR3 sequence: CASSSAGTGAHYGYTF. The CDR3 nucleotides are TGTGCCAGCAGTTCCGCCGGGACAGGGGCCCACTATGGCTACACCTTC.

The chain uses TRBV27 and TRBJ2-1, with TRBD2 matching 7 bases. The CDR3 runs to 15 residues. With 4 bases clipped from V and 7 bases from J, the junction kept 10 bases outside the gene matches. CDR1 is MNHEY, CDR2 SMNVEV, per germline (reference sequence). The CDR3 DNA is TGTGCCAGCAGTTCCTTCGGGGGGAGGACGAATGAGCAGTTCTTC. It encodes CASSSFGGRTNEQFF.

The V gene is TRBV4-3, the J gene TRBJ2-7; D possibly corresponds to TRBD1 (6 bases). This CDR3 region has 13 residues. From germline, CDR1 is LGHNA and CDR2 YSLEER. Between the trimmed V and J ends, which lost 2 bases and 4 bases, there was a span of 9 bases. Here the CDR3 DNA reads TGCGCCAGCAGCCAAAAACAGGGTTACGAGCAGTACTTC. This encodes CASSQKQGYEQYF.

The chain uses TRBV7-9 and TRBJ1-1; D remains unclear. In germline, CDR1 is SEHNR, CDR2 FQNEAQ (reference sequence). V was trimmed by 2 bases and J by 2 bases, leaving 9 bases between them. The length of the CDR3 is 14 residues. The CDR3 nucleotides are TGTGCCAGCAGCTTAACGGTAGTCAACACTGAAGCTTTCTTT. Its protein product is CASSLTVVNTEAFF. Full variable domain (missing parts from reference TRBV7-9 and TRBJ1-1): DTGVSQNPRHKITKRGQNVTFRCDPISEHNRLYWYRQTLGQGPEFLTYFQNEAQLEKSRLLSDRFSAERPKGSFSTLEIQRTEQGDSAMYLCASSLTVVNTEAFFGQGTRLTVV.

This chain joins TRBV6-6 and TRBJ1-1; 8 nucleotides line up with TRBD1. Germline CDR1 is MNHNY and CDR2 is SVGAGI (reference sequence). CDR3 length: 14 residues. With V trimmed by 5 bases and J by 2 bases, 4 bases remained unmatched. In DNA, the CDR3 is TGTGCCAGCAGTATCGACAGGGGAAACACTGAAGCTTTCTTT. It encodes CASSIDRGNTEAFF.

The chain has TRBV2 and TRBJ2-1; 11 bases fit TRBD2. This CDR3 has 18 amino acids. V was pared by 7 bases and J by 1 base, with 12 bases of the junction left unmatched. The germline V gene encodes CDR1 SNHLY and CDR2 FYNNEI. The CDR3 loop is CASMRGRLAGISYNEQFF. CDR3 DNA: TGTGCCAGCATGAGGGGGCGACTAGCGGGGATTTCCTACAATGAGCAGTTCTTC.

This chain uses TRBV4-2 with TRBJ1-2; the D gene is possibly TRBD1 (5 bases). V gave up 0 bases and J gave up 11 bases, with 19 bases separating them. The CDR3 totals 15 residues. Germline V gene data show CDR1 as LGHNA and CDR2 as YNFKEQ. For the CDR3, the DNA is TGTGCCAGCAGCCAAGATCAAGGAGGGGTGGGCGGGTACACCTTC. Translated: CASSQDQGGVGGYTF.

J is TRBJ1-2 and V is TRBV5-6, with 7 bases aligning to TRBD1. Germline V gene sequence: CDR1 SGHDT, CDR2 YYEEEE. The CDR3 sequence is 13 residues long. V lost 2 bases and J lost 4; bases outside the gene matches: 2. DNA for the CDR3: TGTGCCAGCAGCTTACAGGGGACCTATGGCTACACCTTC. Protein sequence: CASSLQGTYGYTF.

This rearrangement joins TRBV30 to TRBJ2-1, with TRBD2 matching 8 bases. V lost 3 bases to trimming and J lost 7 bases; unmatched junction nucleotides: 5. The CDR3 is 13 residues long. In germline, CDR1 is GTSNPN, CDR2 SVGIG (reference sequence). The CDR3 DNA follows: TGTGCCTGGAGGGGGCGGGGGGCTAATGAGCAGTTCTTC. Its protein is CAWRGRGANEQFF.

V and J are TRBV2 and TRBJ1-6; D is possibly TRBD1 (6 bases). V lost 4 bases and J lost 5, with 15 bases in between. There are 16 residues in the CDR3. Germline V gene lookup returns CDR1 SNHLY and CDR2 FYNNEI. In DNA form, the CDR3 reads TGTGCCAGCAGTGTTAGGCAGGGGTTTAATAATTCACCCCTCCACTTT. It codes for CASSVRQGFNNSPLHF.

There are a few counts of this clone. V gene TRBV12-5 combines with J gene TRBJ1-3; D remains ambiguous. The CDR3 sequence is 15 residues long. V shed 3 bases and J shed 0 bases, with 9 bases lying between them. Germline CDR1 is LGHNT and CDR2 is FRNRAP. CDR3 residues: CASGFLTVSGNTIYF. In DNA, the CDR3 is TGTGCTAGTGGTTTCCTAACTGTCTCTGGAAACACCATATATTTT.